This T cell receptor beta chain is drawn from a study of blood T cell repertoires in COVID-19. For the study at large: The study drew acute and convalescent COVID-19 samples from the United States, Italy and Spain.

V dropped 7 bases and J dropped 4; count of bases not matched to a gene: 8. The germline V gene encodes CDR1 SQVTM and CDR2 ANQGSEA. The CDR3 totals 13 residues. Here immunoSEQ multiplex PCR was the method, and the copy in TCRdb shows in-frame clones only, minus some. Of over 55,000 clones listed, 75% to 85% are singletons. The rearrangement joins TRBV29-1 to TRBJ2-7; TRBD1 agrees at 9 bases. This TCR came from a human donor in a cohort sampled during active COVID-19. Sequencing was done on a sample of peripheral blood. CDR3 protein: CSATGGASYEQYF. DNA for the CDR3: TGCAGCGCAACAGGGGGCGCATCGTACGAGCAGTACTTC.